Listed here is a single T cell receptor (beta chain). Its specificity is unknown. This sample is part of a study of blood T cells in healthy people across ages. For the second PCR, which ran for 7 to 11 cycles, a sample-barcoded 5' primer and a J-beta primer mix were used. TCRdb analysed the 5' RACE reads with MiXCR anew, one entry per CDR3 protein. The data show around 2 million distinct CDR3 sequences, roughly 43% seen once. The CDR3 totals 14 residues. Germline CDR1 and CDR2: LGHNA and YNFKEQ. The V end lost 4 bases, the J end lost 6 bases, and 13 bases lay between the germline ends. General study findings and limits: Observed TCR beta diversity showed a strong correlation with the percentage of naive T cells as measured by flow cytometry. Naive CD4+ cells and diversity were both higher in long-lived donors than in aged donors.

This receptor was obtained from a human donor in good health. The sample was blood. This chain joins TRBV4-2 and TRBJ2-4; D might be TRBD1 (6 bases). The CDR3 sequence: CASSRGTLGNIQYF. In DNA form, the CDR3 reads TGTGCCAGCAGCCGAGGGACACTAGGAAACATTCAGTACTTC.